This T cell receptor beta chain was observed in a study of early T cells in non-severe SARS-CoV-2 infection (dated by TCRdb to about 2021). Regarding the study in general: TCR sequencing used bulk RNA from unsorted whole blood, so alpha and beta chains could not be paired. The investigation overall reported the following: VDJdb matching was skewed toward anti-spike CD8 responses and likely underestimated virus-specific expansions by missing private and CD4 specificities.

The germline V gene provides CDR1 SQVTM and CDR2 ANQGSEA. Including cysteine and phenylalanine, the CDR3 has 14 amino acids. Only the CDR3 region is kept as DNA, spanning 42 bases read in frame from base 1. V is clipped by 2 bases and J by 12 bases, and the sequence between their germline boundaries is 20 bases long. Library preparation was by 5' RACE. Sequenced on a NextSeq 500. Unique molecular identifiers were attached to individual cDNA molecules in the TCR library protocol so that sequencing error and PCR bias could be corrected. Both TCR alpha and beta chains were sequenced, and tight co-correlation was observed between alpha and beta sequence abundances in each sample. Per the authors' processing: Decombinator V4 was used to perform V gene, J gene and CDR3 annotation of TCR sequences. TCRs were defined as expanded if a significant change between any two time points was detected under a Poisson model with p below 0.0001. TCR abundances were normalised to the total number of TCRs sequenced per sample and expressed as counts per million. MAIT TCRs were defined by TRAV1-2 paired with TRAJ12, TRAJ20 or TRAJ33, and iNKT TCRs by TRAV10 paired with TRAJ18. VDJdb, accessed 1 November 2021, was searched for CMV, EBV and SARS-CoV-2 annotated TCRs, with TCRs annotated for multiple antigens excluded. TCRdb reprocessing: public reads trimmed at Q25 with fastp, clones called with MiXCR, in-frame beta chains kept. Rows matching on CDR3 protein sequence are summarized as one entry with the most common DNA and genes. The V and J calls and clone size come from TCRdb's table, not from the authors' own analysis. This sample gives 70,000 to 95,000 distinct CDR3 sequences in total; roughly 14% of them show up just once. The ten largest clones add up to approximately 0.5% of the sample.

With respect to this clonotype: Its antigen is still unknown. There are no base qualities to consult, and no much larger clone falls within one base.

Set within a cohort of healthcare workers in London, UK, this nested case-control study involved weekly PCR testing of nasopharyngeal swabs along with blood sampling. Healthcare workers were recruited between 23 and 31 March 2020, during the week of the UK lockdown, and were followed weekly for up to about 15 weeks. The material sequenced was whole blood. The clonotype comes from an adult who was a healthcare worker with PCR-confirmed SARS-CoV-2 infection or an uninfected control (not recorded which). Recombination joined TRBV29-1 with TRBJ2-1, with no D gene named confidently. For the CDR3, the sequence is CSVERPLHRVGQFF. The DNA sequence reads TGCAGCGTTGAAAGACCCCTACATAGGGTAGGGCAGTTCTTC.